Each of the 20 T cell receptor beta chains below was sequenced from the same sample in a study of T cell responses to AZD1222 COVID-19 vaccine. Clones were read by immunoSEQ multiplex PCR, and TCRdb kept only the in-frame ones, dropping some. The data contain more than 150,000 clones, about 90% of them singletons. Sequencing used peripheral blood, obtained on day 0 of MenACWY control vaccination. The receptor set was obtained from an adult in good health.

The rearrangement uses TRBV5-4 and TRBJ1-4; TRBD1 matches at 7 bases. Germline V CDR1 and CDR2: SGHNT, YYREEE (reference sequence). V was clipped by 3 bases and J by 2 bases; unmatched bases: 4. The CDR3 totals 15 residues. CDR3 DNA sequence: TGTGCCAGCAGCTGGCAACAGGGGACTAATGAAAAACTGTTTTTT. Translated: CASSWQQGTNEKLFF.

CDR3 protein: CASSLESGDYGYTF. The CDR3 DNA reads TGTGCCAGCAGCTTAGAATCAGGGGACTATGGCTACACCTTC. V usage is TRBV7-8 and J usage is TRBJ1-2; D is possibly TRBD1 (6 bases). V was clipped by 1 base and J by 3 bases, with 9 bases between them. The CDR3 is 14 residues long. CDR1 is SGHVS, CDR2 FQNEAQ, per germline.

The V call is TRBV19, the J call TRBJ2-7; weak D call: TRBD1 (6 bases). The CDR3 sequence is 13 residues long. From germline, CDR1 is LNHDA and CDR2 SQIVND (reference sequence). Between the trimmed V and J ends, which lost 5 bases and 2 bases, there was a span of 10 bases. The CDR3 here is CASSAGEPYEQYF. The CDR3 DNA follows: TGTGCCAGTAGTGCAGGGGAGCCCTACGAGCAGTACTTC.

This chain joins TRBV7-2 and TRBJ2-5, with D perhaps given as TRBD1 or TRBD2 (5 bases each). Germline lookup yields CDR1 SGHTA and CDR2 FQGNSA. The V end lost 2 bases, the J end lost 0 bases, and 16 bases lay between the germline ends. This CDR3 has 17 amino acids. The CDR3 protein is CASSLFGTRTNQETQYF. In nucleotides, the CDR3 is TGTGCCAGCAGCTTATTTGGGACCCGAACCAACCAAGAGACCCAGTACTTC.

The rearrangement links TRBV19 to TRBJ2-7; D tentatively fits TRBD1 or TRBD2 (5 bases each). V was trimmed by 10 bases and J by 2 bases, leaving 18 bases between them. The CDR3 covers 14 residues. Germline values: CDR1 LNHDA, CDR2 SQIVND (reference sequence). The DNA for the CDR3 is TGTGCCACTCACCGGGACGGTACCCCCTACGAGCAGTACTTC. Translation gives CATHRDGTPYEQYF.

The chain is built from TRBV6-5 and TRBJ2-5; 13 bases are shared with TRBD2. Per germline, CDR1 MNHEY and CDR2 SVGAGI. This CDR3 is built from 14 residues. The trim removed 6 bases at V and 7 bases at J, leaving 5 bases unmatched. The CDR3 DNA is TGTGCCAGCAGCGAGACTAGCGGGAGGAGGACCCAGTACTTC. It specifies CASSETSGRRTQYF.

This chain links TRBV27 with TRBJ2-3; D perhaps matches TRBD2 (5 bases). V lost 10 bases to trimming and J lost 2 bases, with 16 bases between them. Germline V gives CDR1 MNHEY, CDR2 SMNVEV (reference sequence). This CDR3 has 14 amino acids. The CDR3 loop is CATYLREPTDTQYF. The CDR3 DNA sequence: TGTGCCACCTACTTGAGGGAACCCACAGATACGCAGTATTTT.

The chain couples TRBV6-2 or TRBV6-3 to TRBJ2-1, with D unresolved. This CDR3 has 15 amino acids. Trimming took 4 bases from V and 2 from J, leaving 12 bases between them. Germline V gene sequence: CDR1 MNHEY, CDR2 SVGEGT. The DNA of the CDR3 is TGTGCCAGCAGTTTCACCTGGAACCCCTACAATGAGCAGTTCTTC. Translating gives CASSFTWNPYNEQFF.

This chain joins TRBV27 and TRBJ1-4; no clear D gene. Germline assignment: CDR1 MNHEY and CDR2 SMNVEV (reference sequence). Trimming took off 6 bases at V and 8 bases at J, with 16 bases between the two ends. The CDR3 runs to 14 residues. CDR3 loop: CASRSGTIGEKLFF. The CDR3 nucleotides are TGTGCCAGCAGATCGGGCACCATCGGGGAAAAACTGTTTTTT.

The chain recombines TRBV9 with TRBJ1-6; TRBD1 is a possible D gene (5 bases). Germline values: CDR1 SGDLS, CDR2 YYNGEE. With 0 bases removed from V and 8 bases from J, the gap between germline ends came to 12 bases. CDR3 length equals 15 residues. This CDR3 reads CASSVVGGKHSPLHF. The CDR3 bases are TGTGCCAGCAGCGTAGTTGGGGGGAAGCATTCACCCCTCCACTTT.

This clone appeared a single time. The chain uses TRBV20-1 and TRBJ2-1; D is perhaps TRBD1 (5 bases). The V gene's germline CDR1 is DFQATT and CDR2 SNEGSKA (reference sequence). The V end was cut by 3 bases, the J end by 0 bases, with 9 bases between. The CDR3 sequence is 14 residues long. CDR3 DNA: TGCAGTGCTAGTCCCGGACACTCCTACAATGAGCAGTTCTTC. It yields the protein CSASPGHSYNEQFF.

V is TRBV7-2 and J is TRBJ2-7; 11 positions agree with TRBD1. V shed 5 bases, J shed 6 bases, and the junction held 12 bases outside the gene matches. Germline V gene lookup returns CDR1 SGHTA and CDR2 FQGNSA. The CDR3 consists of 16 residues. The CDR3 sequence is CASSTWTGGVYREQYF. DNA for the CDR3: TGTGCCAGCAGCACATGGACAGGGGGCGTCTACCGCGAGCAGTACTTC.

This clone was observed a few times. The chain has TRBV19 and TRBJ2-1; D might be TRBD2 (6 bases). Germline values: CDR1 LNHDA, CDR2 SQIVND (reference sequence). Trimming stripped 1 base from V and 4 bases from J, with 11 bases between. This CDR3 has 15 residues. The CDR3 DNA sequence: TGTGCCAGTAGTATAGCGGGGGAAGCTTACAATGAGCAGTTCTTC. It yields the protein CASSIAGEAYNEQFF.

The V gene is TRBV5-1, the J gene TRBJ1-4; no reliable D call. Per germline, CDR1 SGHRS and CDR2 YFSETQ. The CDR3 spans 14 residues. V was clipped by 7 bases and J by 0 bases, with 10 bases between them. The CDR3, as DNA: TGCGCCAGCCGAAATGTAGCAACTAATGAAAAACTGTTTTTT. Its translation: CASRNVATNEKLFF. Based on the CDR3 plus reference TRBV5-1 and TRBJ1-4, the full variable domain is KAGVTQTPRYLIKTRGQQVTLSCSPISGHRSVSWYQQTPGQGLQFLFEYFSETQRNKGNFPGRFSGRQFSNSRSEMNVSTLELGDSALYLCASRNVATNEKLFFGSGTQLSVL.

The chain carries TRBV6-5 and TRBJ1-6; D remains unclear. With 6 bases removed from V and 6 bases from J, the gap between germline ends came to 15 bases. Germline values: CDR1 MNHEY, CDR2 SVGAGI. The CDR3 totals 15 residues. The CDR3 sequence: CASSRAGLFNSPLHF. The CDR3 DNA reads TGTGCCAGCAGCCGCGCGGGGTTGTTTAATTCACCCCTCCACTTT.

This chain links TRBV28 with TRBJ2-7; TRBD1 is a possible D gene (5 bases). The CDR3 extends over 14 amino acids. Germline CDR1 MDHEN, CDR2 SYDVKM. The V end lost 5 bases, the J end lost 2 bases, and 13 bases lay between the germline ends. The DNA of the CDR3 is TGTGCCAGCAGTCCACGTGACAGTGCCTACGAGCAGTACTTC. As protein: CASSPRDSAYEQYF.

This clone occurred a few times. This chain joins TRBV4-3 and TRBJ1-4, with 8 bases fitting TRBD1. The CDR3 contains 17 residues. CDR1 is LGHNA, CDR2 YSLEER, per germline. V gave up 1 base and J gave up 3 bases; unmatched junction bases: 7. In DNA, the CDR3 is TGCGCCAGCAGCCAAGGGACAGGGAGAGGGTCTAATGAAAAACTGTTTTTT. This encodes CASSQGTGRGSNEKLFF.

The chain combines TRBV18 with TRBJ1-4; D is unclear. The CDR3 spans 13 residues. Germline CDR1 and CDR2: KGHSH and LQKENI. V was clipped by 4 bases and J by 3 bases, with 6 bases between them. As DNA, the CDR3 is TGTGCCAGCTCACAGGGAGCTAATGAAAAACTGTTTTTT. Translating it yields CASSQGANEKLFF.

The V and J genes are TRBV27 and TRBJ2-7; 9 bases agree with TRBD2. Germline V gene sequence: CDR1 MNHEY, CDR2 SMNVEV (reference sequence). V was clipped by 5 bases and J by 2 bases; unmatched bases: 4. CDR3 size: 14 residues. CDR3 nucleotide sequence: TGTGCCAGCAGTGCTAGCGGGATGCCCTACGAGCAGTACTTC. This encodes CASSASGMPYEQYF.

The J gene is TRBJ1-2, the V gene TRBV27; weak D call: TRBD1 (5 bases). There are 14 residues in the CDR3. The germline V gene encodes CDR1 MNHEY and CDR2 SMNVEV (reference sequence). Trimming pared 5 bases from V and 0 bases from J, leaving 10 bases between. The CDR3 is CASSLGGANYGYTF. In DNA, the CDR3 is TGTGCCAGCAGTCTCGGGGGAGCTAACTATGGCTACACCTTC.